Listed below are T cell receptor beta chains from one sample, sequenced in a study of OX40 agonist ivuxolimab in advanced cancers. Here immunoSEQ multiplex PCR was the method, and the copy in TCRdb shows in-frame clones only, minus some. The table has tens of thousands of clones, roughly nine tenths seen once. The sample in question was CD4+ or CD8+ T cells sorted from blood, obtained in a trial of the OX40 agonist ivuxolimab. The receptors here all came from an adult with an advanced solid tumor such as melanoma, head and neck, liver or kidney cancer. CDR3s include the opening cysteine and the closing phenylalanine or tryptophan. D genes are given only for firm matches. The listing skips clone size in some rows; elsewhere it reads once, few, many or a size class.

D gene: NA
clone size: NA
V gene: TRBV11-3
CDR3 length: 16
J gene: TRBJ2-1
CDR3 DNA: TGTGCCAGCAGCTTAGTGCTGGAGCGGTTCTACAATGAGCAGTTCTTC
CDR3 protein: CASSLVLERFYNEQFF

D gene: NA
clone size: NA
V gene: TRBV19
CDR3 length: 16
J gene: TRBJ1-5
CDR3 DNA: TGTGCCAGTAGTATTGGCAGGGGCCCTAGCAATCAGCCCCAGCATTTT
CDR3 protein: CASSIGRGPSNQPQHF

D gene: NA
clone size: NA
V gene: TRBV28
CDR3 length: 14
J gene: TRBJ2-5
CDR3 DNA: TGTGCCAGCACCTCTCTGGGGTTCCAAGAGACCCAGTACTTC
CDR3 protein: CASTSLGFQETQYF

D gene: TRBD2
clone size: NA
V gene: TRBV5-1
CDR3 length: 18
J gene: TRBJ2-1
CDR3 DNA: TGCGCCAGCAGCTTGGCCAAGACTAGCGGGAGGGCGATGGATGAGCAGTTCTTC
CDR3 protein: CASSLAKTSGRAMDEQFF

D gene: NA
clone size: NA
V gene: TRBV20-1
CDR3 length: 10
J gene: TRBJ1-1
CDR3 DNA: TGCAGTGCTACTGAGGGGAAAGCTTTCTTT
CDR3 protein: CSATEGKAFF

D gene: TRBD2
clone size: NA
V gene: TRBV6-5
CDR3 length: 16
J gene: TRBJ2-7
CDR3 DNA: TGTGCCAGCAGTTCCCCCGGACTAGCGGGAGCCTACGAGCAGTACTTC
CDR3 protein: CASSSPGLAGAYEQYF

D gene: TRBD2
clone size: once
V gene: TRBV5-5
CDR3 length: 16
J gene: TRBJ2-2
CDR3 DNA: TGTGCCAGCAGCTTGTTTGCTAGCGGGTCGACCGGGGAGCTGTTTTTT
CDR3 protein: CASSLFASGSTGELFF

D gene: NA
clone size: NA
V gene: TRBV7-3
CDR3 length: 13
J gene: TRBJ2-7
CDR3 DNA: TGTGCCAGCAGCTTCGGCATCTCCTACGAGCAGTACTTC
CDR3 protein: CASSFGISYEQYF

D gene: NA
clone size: few
V gene: TRBV30
CDR3 length: 13
J gene: TRBJ1-1
CDR3 DNA: TGTGCCTGGAGCCCCGACAGAAGCTTGAACGCTTTCTTT
CDR3 protein: CAWSPDRSLNAFF

D gene: TRBD1
clone size: NA
V gene: TRBV7-7
CDR3 length: 14
J gene: TRBJ1-3
CDR3 DNA: TGTGCTAGCAGCCAAGGACAGGCCTCGGACACCATATATTTT
CDR3 protein: CASSQGQASDTIYF

D gene: NA
clone size: NA
V gene: TRBV28
CDR3 length: 11
J gene: TRBJ2-1
CDR3 DNA: TGTGCCAGCACATTCTTGGATGAGCAGTTCTTC
CDR3 protein: CASTFLDEQFF

D gene: NA
clone size: NA
V gene: TRBV11-2
CDR3 length: 14
J gene: TRBJ2-7
CDR3 DNA: TGTGCCAGCAGCTTAGACTCGCGATCCTACGAGCAGTACTTC
CDR3 protein: CASSLDSRSYEQYF

D gene: NA
clone size: NA
V gene: TRBV14
CDR3 length: 17
J gene: TRBJ2-5
CDR3 DNA: TGTGCCAGCAGCCCCTGGGGGAGGGGGCAGCTTGAAGAGACCCAGTACTTC
CDR3 protein: CASSPWGRGQLEETQYF

D gene: NA
clone size: NA
V gene: TRBV2
CDR3 length: 14
J gene: TRBJ1-2
CDR3 DNA: TGTGCCAGCAGTCAACAGGGCCCTAACTATGGCTACACCTTC
CDR3 protein: CASSQQGPNYGYTF

D gene: NA
clone size: NA
V gene: TRBV9
CDR3 length: 17
J gene: TRBJ2-2
CDR3 DNA: TGTGCCAGCAGCGTAGTGGGAGCGGGTGGGAACACCGGGGAGCTGTTTTTT
CDR3 protein: CASSVVGAGGNTGELFF

D gene: NA
clone size: NA
V gene: TRBV28
CDR3 length: 15
J gene: TRBJ2-7
CDR3 DNA: TGTGCCAGCAGCCTAGAGGGGGGCCCGAACTACGAGCAGTACTTC
CDR3 protein: CASSLEGGPNYEQYF

D gene: NA
clone size: NA
V gene: TRBV30
CDR3 length: 14
J gene: TRBJ2-5
CDR3 DNA: TGTGCCTGGGCCATCAATACAGGGCGTGAGACCCAGTACTTC
CDR3 protein: CAWAINTGRETQYF

D gene: TRBD1
clone size: NA
V gene: TRBV5-1
CDR3 length: 14
J gene: TRBJ2-7
CDR3 DNA: TGCGCCAGCAGCGCGGGACAGGGTAACTACGAGCAGTACTTC
CDR3 protein: CASSAGQGNYEQYF